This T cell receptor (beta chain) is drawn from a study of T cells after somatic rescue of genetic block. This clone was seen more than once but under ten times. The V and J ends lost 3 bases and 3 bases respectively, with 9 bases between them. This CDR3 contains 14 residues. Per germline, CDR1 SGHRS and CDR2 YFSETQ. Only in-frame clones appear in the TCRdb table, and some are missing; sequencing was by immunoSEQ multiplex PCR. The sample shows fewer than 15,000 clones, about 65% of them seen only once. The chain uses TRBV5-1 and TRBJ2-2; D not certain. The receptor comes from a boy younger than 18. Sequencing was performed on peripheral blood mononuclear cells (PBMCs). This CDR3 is CASSSRRYTGELFF. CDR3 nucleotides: TGCGCCAGCAGCTCCCGACGGTACACCGGGGAGCTGTTTTTT.